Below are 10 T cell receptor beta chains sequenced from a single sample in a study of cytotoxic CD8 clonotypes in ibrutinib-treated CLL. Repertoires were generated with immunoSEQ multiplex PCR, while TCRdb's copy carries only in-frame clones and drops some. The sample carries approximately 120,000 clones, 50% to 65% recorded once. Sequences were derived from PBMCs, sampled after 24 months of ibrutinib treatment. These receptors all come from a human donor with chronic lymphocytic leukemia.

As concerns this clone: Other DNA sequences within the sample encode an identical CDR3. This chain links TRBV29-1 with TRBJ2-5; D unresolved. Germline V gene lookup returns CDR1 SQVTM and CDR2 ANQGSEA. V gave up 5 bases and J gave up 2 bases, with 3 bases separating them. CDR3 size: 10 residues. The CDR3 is CSVSQETQYF. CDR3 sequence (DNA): TGCAGCGTTTCTCAAGAGACCCAGTACTTC.

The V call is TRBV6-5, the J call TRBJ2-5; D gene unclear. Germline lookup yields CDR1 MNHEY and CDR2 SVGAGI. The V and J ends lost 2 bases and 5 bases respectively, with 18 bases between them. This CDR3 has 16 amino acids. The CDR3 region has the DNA TGTGCCAGCAGTTACGGGCGCTCGGTGGCGAGGGAGACCCAGTACTTC. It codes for CASSYGRSVARETQYF.

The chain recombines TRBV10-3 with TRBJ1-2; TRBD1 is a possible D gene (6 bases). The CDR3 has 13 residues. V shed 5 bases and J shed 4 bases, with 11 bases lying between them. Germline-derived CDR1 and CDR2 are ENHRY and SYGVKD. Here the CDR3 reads CAISTGQPYGYTF. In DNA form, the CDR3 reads TGTGCCATCAGTACTGGACAGCCCTATGGCTACACCTTC.

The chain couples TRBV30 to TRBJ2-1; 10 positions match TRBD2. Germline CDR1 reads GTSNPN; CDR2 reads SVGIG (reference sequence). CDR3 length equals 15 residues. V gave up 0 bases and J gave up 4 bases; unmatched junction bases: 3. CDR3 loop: CAWSVSGGAYNEQFF. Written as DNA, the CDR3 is TGTGCCTGGAGTGTAAGCGGGGGGGCTTACAATGAGCAGTTCTTC. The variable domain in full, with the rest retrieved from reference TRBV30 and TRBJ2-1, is SQTIHQWPATLVQPVGSPLSLECTVEGTSNPNLYWYRQAAGRGLQLLFYSVGIGQISSEVPQNLSASRPQDRQFILSSKKLLLSDSGFYLCAWSVSGGAYNEQFFGPGTRLTVL.

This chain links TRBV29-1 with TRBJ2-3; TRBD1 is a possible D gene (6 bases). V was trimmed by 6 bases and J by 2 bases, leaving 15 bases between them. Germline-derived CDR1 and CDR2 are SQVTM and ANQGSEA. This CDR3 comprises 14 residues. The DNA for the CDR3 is TGCAGCGTCCTCACAGGGCTATTCACAGATACGCAGTATTTT. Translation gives CSVLTGLFTDTQYF.

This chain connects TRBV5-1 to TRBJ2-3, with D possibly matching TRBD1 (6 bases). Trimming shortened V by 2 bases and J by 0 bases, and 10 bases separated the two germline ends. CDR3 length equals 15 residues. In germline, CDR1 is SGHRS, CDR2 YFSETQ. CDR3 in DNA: TGCGCCAGCAGCTTAGGCAGGGGCAGCACAGATACGCAGTATTTT. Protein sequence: CASSLGRGSTDTQYF. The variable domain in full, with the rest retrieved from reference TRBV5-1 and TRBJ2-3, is KAGVTQTPRYLIKTRGQQVTLSCSPISGHRSVSWYQQTPGQGLQFLFEYFSETQRNKGNFPGRFSGRQFSNSRSEMNVSTLELGDSALYLCASSLGRGSTDTQYFGPGTRLTVL.

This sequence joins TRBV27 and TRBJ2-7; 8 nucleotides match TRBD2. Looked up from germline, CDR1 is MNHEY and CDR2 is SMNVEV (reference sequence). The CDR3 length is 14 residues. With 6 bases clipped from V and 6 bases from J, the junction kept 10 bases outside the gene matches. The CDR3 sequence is CASSLTSVVSEQYF. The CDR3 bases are TGTGCCAGCAGCCTGACTAGCGTGGTAAGCGAGCAGTACTTC.

The DNA for the CDR3 is TGTGCCAGCAGCTTACCCGGCTCTGGGGCCAACGTCCTGACTTTC. It is translated as CASSLPGSGANVLTF. The rearrangement uses TRBV7-3 and TRBJ2-6, with D hard to call. The V gene lost 2 bases and the J gene lost 0 bases, with 5 bases spanning the gap. The CDR3 sequence is 15 residues long. Germline V gene data show CDR1 as SGHTA and CDR2 as FQGTGA.

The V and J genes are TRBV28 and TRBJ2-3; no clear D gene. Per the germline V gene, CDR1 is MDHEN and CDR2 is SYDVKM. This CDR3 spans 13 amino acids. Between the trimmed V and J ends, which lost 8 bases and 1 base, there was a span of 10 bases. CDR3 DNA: TGTGCCAGCGCCACAACGGGCACAGATACGCAGTATTTT. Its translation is CASATTGTDTQYF.

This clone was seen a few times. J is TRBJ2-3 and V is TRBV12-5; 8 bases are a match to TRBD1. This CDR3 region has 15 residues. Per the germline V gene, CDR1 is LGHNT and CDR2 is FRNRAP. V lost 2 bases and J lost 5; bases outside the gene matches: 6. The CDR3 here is CASGLYGRGQDTQYF. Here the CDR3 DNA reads TGTGCTAGTGGTTTGTACGGCAGGGGGCAAGATACGCAGTATTTT. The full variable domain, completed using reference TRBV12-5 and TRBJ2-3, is DARVTQTPRHKVTEMGQEVTMRCQPILGHNTVFWYRQTMMQGLELLAYFRNRAPLDDSGMPKDRFSAEMPDATLATLKIQPSEPRDSAVYFCASGLYGRGQDTQYFGPGTRLTVL.